This is a list of T cell receptor beta chains from one sample in a study of monozygotic twins with inflammatory bowel disease. TCRdb derives one entry per CDR3 protein from the 5' RACE reads, leaving out DNA. The sample data list 350,000 to 500,000 distinct CDR3 sequences. Sequenced input: blood. The receptor set was obtained from a human donor with ulcerative colitis or Crohn's disease, or a healthy co-twin of an affected twin (not recorded which). The CDR3 runs from the conserved cysteine through the conserved F or W.

V	J	CDR3
TRBV6-2/TRBV6-3	TRBJ2-1	CASSYPQGYNEQFF
TRBV10-3	TRBJ1-3	CAIGTEENTIYF
TRBV3-1	TRBJ1-1	CASSQDSGLLFRTEAFF
TRBV5-6	TRBJ1-6	CASSLESNSPLHF
TRBV18	TRBJ2-1	CASSPTKSSYNEQFF
TRBV7-7	TRBJ2-2	CASSLVPSTGELFF
TRBV29-1	TRBJ1-2	CSVEVGGNYGYTF
TRBV7-8	TRBJ2-1	CASSPVSGRSGPGQFF
TRBV5-1	TRBJ2-7	CAASLAAGASEQYF
TRBV7-2	TRBJ2-5	CASSPSQQGFQETQYF
TRBV3-1	TRBJ1-2	CASSQTSGPGGYTF
TRBV20-1	TRBJ2-1	CSARGRLAGEDEQFF
TRBV3-1	TRBJ2-6	CASSRVTQGSGANVLTF
TRBV7-2	TRBJ1-6	CASSLQGYNSPLHF
TRBV6-2/TRBV6-3	TRBJ2-2	CASSYSLAGNTGELFF
TRBV20-1	TRBJ2-3	CSARSYETSGTDTQYF
TRBV24-1	TRBJ2-7	CATSERDSSYEQYF
TRBV12-3/TRBV12-4	TRBJ2-5	CASSLGTGFRKTQYF
TRBV2	TRBJ1-1	CASTSRQGFSTEAFF
TRBV12-3/TRBV12-4	TRBJ2-7	CASSLLRSYEQYF
TRBV18	TRBJ2-1	CASSPPLAGGPDEQFF
TRBV14	TRBJ2-1	CASRLGGNEQFF
TRBV12-3/TRBV12-4	TRBJ1-1	CASSSVRVITEAFF
TRBV5-1	TRBJ1-1	CASSLSPLGVNTEAFF
TRBV7-9	TRBJ2-3	CASSFPGTSATDTQYF
TRBV6-2/TRBV6-3	TRBJ1-5	CASSYLGDDNQPQHF
TRBV20-1	TRBJ2-1	CSAREWGRTYNEQFF
TRBV7-9	TRBJ1-1	CASSYTGANTEAFF
TRBV28	TRBJ1-5	CASSYVGGLSQPQHF
TRBV5-1	TRBJ2-7	CASSLGDSDSYEQYF
TRBV20-1	TRBJ1-1	CSASGQGGTEAFF
TRBV20-1	TRBJ1-6	CSARGGNSPLHF
TRBV18	TRBJ2-7	CASSPGIEQYF
TRBV5-1	TRBJ1-5	CASSTDVNQPQHF
TRBV6-1	TRBJ2-5	CASRGAGGIQETQYF
TRBV4-2	TRBJ2-1	CASSQYMRGRFDNEQFF
TRBV30	TRBJ1-6	CAWSVGTGSPLHF
TRBV6-5	TRBJ1-5	CASSPRGDQPQHF
TRBV12-3/TRBV12-4	TRBJ2-1	CASRGDRRDEQFF
TRBV5-1	TRBJ2-2	CASNIYYRGGAGELFF
TRBV11-1	TRBJ2-1	CASSWRGSLAGFADNEQFF
TRBV6-5	TRBJ1-2	CASSYSPGQGARDGYTF
TRBV20-1	TRBJ2-3	CSAQKGRPADTQYF
TRBV20-1	TRBJ2-2	CSARLREVTGELFF
TRBV12-3/TRBV12-4	TRBJ1-2	CASSPGQGVYGYTF
TRBV20-1	TRBJ1-5	CSARDRGRGVSNQPQHF
TRBV12-3/TRBV12-4	TRBJ1-1	CASSWQMNTEAFF
TRBV29-1	TRBJ2-1	CSVRGSYNEQFF
TRBV19	TRBJ2-1	CASSIFPDGSGRNNEQFF
TRBV20-1	TRBJ2-1	CSARVKWRAGGSDNEQFF
TRBV12-3/TRBV12-4	TRBJ1-1	CASSQSPYPEAFF
TRBV4-1	TRBJ2-5	CASSQDLKTQYF
TRBV6-1	TRBJ2-7	CASSVRPRYEQYF
TRBV20-1	TRBJ1-1	CSASSGVGGTEAFF
TRBV20-1	TRBJ2-1	CSARVPGGQGYNEQFF
TRBV12-3/TRBV12-4	TRBJ2-1	CASTPGGGTYNEQFF
TRBV11-2	TRBJ2-1	CASSPRTSGIYNEQFF
TRBV7-2	TRBJ1-5	CASTTTGSSQPQHF
TRBV15	TRBJ2-5	CATSPGRGGETQYF